The present T cell receptor beta chain was sequenced within a study of PD-1 blockade in classical Hodgkin lymphoma. Germline V lookup: CDR1 LGHNA, CDR2 YNFKEQ. V lost 1 base to trimming and J lost 4 bases, with 15 bases between them. The CDR3 sequence is 16 residues long. Time point: cycle 4 day 1 (C4D1), after 5 to 7 weeks of nivolumab. Every patient experienced relapse after autologous stem cell transplantation, and brentuximab vedotin exposure varied. Generated by immunoSEQ multiplex PCR, the TCRdb table keeps only in-frame clones and is missing some. The sample includes approximately 90,000 clones, 83% of them seen just once.

The receptor comes from a human donor with classical Hodgkin lymphoma. This rearrangement joins TRBV4-2 to TRBJ2-3; the D is unclear. The sequences come from peripheral blood mononuclear cells (PBMCs), collected before the fourth cycle of nivolumab. The CDR3 sequence: CASSQGASRAPDTQYF. CDR3 DNA: TGTGCCAGCAGCCAAGGTGCCAGCCGGGCGCCAGATACGCAGTATTTT.